This record covers a single T cell receptor beta chain. Its cognate antigen is unknown. Every bit of the isolated RNA underwent reverse transcription, so sequencing read expressed TCRB transcripts. The assay was immunoSEQ multiplex PCR, and TCRdb's table has in-frame clones only and misses some. The table lists 810,000 or so clones, roughly 15% of them singletons. The sample is drawn from a study of beta chain features in type 1 diabetes. Overall study context: Examination spanned around 110,000,000 sorted cells from all samples.

Study-level results: The naive, central memory and Treg TCRB repertoires looked more alike in patients than they did in healthy donors. Moderate but significant shortening of TCRB CDR3s was recorded in all four CD4+ subsets from Type 1 diabetes patients. Possible PCR preference for shorter templates applied equally to patients and controls.

This sequence was found in a woman between 18 and 29 years old in good health. Sequenced material: naive CD4+ T cells from blood.

The CDR3 coding sequence is TGTGCCAGCAGTTTAAGGACAGGGCCCAATCAGCCCCAGCATTTT. Translation gives CASSLRTGPNQPQHF. V is TRBV27 and J is TRBJ1-5; 8 bases match TRBD1. J was trimmed by 3 bases and V by 2 bases; bases with no gene match: 3. Germline V lookup: CDR1 MNHEY, CDR2 SMNVEV (reference sequence). CDR3 length equals 15 residues.